The 6 T cell receptor beta chains below come from one sample, sequenced in a study of Ad26.COV2.S vaccination and SARS-CoV-2 variants. The method was immunoSEQ multiplex PCR; TCRdb's version includes in-frame clones alone and lacks a portion of them. Found here are about 480,000 clones, about 83% of them singletons; the top ten hold over 10%. Treatment noted: over 15 received Ad26.COV2.S at low or high dose, single or two shots; 5 received placebo; per-sample allocation not given. Sampling was performed 63 days after the first vaccine or placebo injection. The sample consisted of peripheral blood, taken in a trial of Ad26.COV2.S vaccine versus placebo. The receptors here all came from a person between 18 and 65 years old who received the Ad26.COV2.S COVID-19 vaccine or a placebo.

This chain links TRBV15 with TRBJ1-4; a weak D match, TRBD1 (5 bases). The CDR3 has 16 residues. The germline gives CDR1 LNHNV, CDR2 YYDKDF (reference sequence). V lost 1 base to trimming and J lost 0 bases, with 9 bases between them. Here the CDR3 reads CATSRGRQTTNEKLFF. The CDR3 DNA reads TGTGCCACCAGCAGAGGAAGACAGACAACTAATGAAAAACTGTTTTTT.

This sequence joins TRBV30 and TRBJ2-7, with 8 bases matching TRBD1. The CDR3 is 14 residues long. Trimming cost V 2 bases and J 7 bases; bases outside gene matches: 10. From germline, CDR1 is GTSNPN and CDR2 SVGIG (reference sequence). The CDR3 spells CAWSIGTGTWEQYF. CDR3 sequence (DNA): TGTGCCTGGAGTATTGGGACAGGTACGTGGGAGCAGTACTTC.

The rearrangement joins TRBV5-1 to TRBJ2-3; TRBD2 matches 7 bases. Germline V gene sequence: CDR1 SGHRS, CDR2 YFSETQ. The CDR3 has 16 residues. With V trimmed by 0 bases and J by 2 bases, 6 bases remained unmatched. The CDR3 DNA reads TGCGCCAGCAGCTTGGTTTCTAGCGGATACACAGATACGCAGTATTTT. Amino acid sequence: CASSLVSSGYTDTQYF.

V gene TRBV5-1 combines with J gene TRBJ1-1; TRBD1 might be the D (6 bases). Germline CDR1 is SGHRS and CDR2 is YFSETQ. Deletions cut 6 bases from V and 3 bases from J, with 15 bases between. The CDR3 totals 14 residues. The CDR3 spells CASKWRGYDTEAFF. In DNA, the CDR3 is TGCGCCAGCAAGTGGAGGGGGTACGACACTGAAGCTTTCTTT.

In DNA form, the CDR3 reads TGTGCCAGTCTTCGGAGGGGAAAGAACACTGAAGCTTTCTTT. Its protein product is CASLRRGKNTEAFF. The V and J genes are TRBV19 and TRBJ1-1; D perhaps matches TRBD1 (5 bases). Germline V lookup: CDR1 LNHDA, CDR2 SQIVND (reference sequence). The CDR3 spans 14 residues. V shed 8 bases and J shed 1 base, with 14 bases lying between them.

The chain uses TRBV28 and TRBJ1-5; TRBD1 aligns across 8 bases. CDR3 size: 15 residues. V was pared by 5 bases and J by 7 bases, with 10 bases of the junction left unmatched. Germline-derived CDR1 and CDR2 are MDHEN and SYDVKM. The CDR3 loop reads CASSRQGLERQPQHF. In DNA form, the CDR3 reads TGTGCCAGCAGTCGACAGGGGTTGGAGAGGCAGCCCCAGCATTTT.